This is a list of T cell receptor beta chains from one sample in a study of cytomegalovirus exposure and HLA in healthy donors. Produced via immunoSEQ multiplex PCR; TCRdb's table is partial and in-frame only. The sample consists of about 190,000 clones, roughly 79% of them appearing once. Sequencing was done on a sample of PBMCs. These TCRs come from a woman aged 18-35 years in good health and CMV-seronegative. The conserved cysteine and the conserved F or W are not part of the CDR3 here. The size field is filled for only some rows; it gives once, few, many or a size class.

TRBV4-1	TRBJ1-2	12	-	ASSQPTGGDGYT
TRBV28	TRBJ1-5	16	-	ASSLSIGQGATHQPQH
TRBV10-2	TRBJ2-1	13	-	ASNRDTESYNEQF
TRBV4-1	-	11	-	ASSLGQVGEQY
TRBV27	-	12	-	ASSLRREGYEQY
TRBV6-5	TRBJ1-3	11	-	ASSELSGNTIY
TRBV7-8	TRBJ2-1	13	-	ASSLVSGGVYEQF
TRBV28	TRBJ2-5	9	-	ASIIQETQY
TRBV10-1	TRBJ2-1	16	few	ASSPGLAGGGSYNEQF
TRBV19	TRBJ1-2	14	few	ASRRLDRGQDYGYT
TRBV5-4	TRBJ2-2	14	-	ASSSGTERNTGELF
TRBV6-1	TRBJ1-5	12	-	ATSTGRSNQPQH
TRBV6-4	TRBJ2-1	13	-	ASKQGHYLNNEQF
TRBV27	TRBJ2-7	12	once	ASRLQGNIYEQY
TRBV11-2	TRBJ2-1	16	-	ASSLVAGLAGLGNEQF
TRBV5-6	TRBJ1-1	12	-	ASSLFGEATEAF
TRBV7-2	TRBJ2-1	12	-	ASSPPGPYNEQF
TRBV19	TRBJ2-6	15	-	ASSASGGGSGANVLT
TRBV28	TRBJ2-1	17	-	ASSLGTLRLAPSYNEQF
TRBV7-8	TRBJ1-5	12	-	ASSQMSSNQPQH
TRBV10-2	TRBJ2-7	12	-	ASSDTPLLNEQY
TRBV5-1	TRBJ1-1	12	-	ASSVTGAGAEAF
TRBV5-1	TRBJ2-1	13	few	ASSFWGGVGNEQF
TRBV7-6	TRBJ2-1	11	-	ASSSKGRHEQF
TRBV15	TRBJ2-7	15	few	ATSRARTSGSTYEQY
TRBV7-8	TRBJ1-3	16	-	ASSLGGTGSLSGNTIY
TRBV14	TRBJ1-2	12	-	ASSGEGAAYGYT
TRBV5-1	TRBJ1-2	13	-	ASSLGAGAVPIYT
TRBV19	TRBJ2-7	13	-	ASSIGGTANYEQY
TRBV5-6	TRBJ1-5	13	-	ASSSSDSNSQPQH
TRBV4-2	TRBJ2-7	15	-	ASSQGNSGRLFDEQY
TRBV5-1	TRBJ2-1	13	once	ASSLEGGTNNEQF
TRBV7-9	TRBJ1-2	10	-	ASPLRGGGYT
TRBV15	TRBJ2-5	11	-	ATSRNRGETQY
TRBV5-1	TRBJ2-2	13	-	ASRPLAGDTGELF
TRBV5-1	TRBJ2-1	12	-	ASSLEADTTEQF
TRBV7-2	TRBJ2-7	12	few	ASSPSWGVYEQY
TRBV7-6	TRBJ2-5	12	-	ASSSFGRSETQY
TRBV28	TRBJ2-3	12	few	ASTTSGRPRAEY
TRBV27	TRBJ1-4	12	-	ASSSDWGNEKLF
TRBV5-1	TRBJ1-6	15	-	ASSPLTGQGSNSPLH
TRBV9	TRBJ2-3	13	-	ASSVGLAGTDTQY
TRBV28	TRBJ2-2	13	-	ASSLSDTYTGELF
TRBV19	TRBJ1-5	13	-	ASSIGDRGNQPQH
TRBV27	TRBJ2-7	13	-	ASSLREQSSYEQY
TRBV28	TRBJ1-6	15	-	ASSFPTEGLDNSPLH
TRBV27	TRBJ1-1	12	-	ASSFRGTDTEAF
TRBV28	TRBJ2-1	14	-	ASTLGGSGSYNEQF
TRBV7-9	TRBJ1-3	13	-	ASSLASSGGNTIY
TRBV11-2	TRBJ1-1	11	-	ASSLARAVEAF
TRBV9	TRBJ2-5	11	-	ASSTGPDGTQY
TRBV4-2	TRBJ2-7	12	-	ASSQAPGTYEQY
TRBV6-1	TRBJ2-1	13	-	ASDWAGVQNNEQF
TRBV4-2	TRBJ2-7	15	-	ASSQDQVGTGRGEQY
TRBV9	TRBJ2-1	14	-	ASSGRDPSSYNEQF
TRBV2	TRBJ2-1	13	-	ASSVRSGSYNEQF
TRBV5-6	TRBJ2-3	15	-	ASSLAWASGRVDTQY
TRBV11-2	TRBJ1-6	13	-	ASSLPGGVGSPLH
TRBV5-8	TRBJ2-4	15	-	ASSPEGRRGAGDIQY
TRBV11-2	TRBJ2-1	15	few	ASSLAGGLGDYNEQF